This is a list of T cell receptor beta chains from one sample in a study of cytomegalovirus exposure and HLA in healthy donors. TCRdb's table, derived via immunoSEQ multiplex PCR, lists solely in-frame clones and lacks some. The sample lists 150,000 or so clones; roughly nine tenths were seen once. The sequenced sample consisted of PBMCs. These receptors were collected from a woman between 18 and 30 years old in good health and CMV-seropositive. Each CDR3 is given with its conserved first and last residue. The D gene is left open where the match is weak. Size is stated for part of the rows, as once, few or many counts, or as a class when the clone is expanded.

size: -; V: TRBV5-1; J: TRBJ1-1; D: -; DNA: TGCGCCAGCAGAGATGGAACGACAGTCATGAACACTGAAGCTTTCTTT; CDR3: CASRDGTTVMNTEAFF
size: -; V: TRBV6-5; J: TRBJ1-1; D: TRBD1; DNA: TGTGCCAGCAGTTACATTGGCAGGGGGGTTGGTGCTTTCTTT; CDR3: CASSYIGRGVGAFF
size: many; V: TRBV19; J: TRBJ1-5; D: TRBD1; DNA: TGTGCCAGTAGTATAGGCCAGGGGGCCCAGCCCCAGCATTTT; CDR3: CASSIGQGAQPQHF
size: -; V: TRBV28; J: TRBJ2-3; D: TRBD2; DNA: TGTGCCAGCAGTCCTTTGGGTAGCGGGGGCCATTCTAGCACAGATACGCAGTATTTT; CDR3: CASSPLGSGGHSSTDTQYF
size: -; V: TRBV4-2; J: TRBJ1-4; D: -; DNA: TGTGCCAGCAGCCAAGCGGGAACTAATGAAAAACTGTTTTTT; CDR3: CASSQAGTNEKLFF
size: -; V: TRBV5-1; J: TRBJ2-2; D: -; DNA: TGCGCCAGCAGCCCGAGCGACAGCCCCGGGGAGCTGTTTTTT; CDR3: CASSPSDSPGELFF
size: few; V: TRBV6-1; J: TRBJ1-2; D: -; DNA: TGTGCCAGCAGTGAACTCGCCTGGATGGGGGGTCGGGACTATGGCTACACCTTC; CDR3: CASSELAWMGGRDYGYTF
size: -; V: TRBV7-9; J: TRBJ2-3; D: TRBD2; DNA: TGTGCCAGCAGCTTAGCTAGCGGGCGAGGCACAGATACGCAGTATTTT; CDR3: CASSLASGRGTDTQYF
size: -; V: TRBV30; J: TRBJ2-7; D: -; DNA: TGTGCCTGGATTCCCAAGTTGGCCTCCTACGAGCAGTACTTC; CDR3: CAWIPKLASYEQYF
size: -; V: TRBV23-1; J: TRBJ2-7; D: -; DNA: TGCGCCAGCAGTCAAAGGCTGGGAGGTCACGAGCAGTACTTC; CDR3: CASSQRLGGHEQYF
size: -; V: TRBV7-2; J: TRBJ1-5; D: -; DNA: TGTGCCAGCAGCTTAGCCGGGGGAATCGTTCAGCCCCAGCATTTT; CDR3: CASSLAGGIVQPQHF
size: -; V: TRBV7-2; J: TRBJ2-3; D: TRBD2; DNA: TGTGCCAGCAGCCCTCTAGCGGGGGGCACAGATACGCAGTATTTT; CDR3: CASSPLAGGTDTQYF
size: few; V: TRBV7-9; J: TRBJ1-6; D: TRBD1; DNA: TGTGCCAGCAGCCCGGGACAGGGGACTTCACCCCTCCACTTT; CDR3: CASSPGQGTSPLHF
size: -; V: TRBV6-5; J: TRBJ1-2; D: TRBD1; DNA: TGTGCCAGCAGTACAGGGGGCGACGGCTACACCTTC; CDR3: CASSTGGDGYTF
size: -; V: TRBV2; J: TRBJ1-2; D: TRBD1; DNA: TGTGCCAGCAGCCCGGGACAGGGTATTTATGGCTACACCTTC; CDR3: CASSPGQGIYGYTF
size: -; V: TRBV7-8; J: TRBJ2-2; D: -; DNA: TGTGCCAGCAGCTTAGCTTCAAGGCCGAGGTCCGGGGAGCTGTTTTTT; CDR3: CASSLASRPRSGELFF
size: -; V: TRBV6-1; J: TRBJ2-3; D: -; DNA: TGTGCCAGCAGTGAAGACCCAGCGGCCTACACAGATACGCAGTATTTT; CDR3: CASSEDPAAYTDTQYF
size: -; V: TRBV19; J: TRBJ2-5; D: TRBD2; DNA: TGTGCCAGTAGTATAGATCCTTTTCCGCGGGGGGGGAAGACCCAGTACTTC; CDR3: CASSIDPFPRGGKTQYF
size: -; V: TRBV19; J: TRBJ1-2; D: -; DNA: TGTGCCAGTAGTCCGGCGGACACTTACCTTAACTATGGCTACACCTTC; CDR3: CASSPADTYLNYGYTF
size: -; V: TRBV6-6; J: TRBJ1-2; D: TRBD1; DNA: TGTGCCAGCAGTTACCGCGGACAGGGCAGCTATGGCTACACCTTC; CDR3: CASSYRGQGSYGYTF
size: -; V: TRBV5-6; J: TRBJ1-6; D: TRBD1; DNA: TGTGCCAGCAGCTGGGACAGCAACTATAATTCACCCCTCCACTTT; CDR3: CASSWDSNYNSPLHF
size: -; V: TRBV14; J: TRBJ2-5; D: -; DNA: TGTGCCAGCAGCCAAGATCCGGGAACCTGGAAGACCCAGTACTTC; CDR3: CASSQDPGTWKTQYF
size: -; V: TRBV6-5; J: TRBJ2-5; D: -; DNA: TGTGCCAGCAGTTTTGGACACAGAGAGACCCAGTACTTC; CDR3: CASSFGHRETQYF
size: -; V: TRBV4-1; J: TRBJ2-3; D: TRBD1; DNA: TGCGCCAGCAGCCAATACGGACAGGGGCGTGGAGATACGCAGTATTTT; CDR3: CASSQYGQGRGDTQYF
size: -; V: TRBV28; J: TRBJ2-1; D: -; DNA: TGTGCCAGCAGTTACGGGGGCAATGAGCAGTTCTTC; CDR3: CASSYGGNEQFF
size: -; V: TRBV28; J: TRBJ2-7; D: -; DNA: TGTGCCAGCAGTTTGTCATCATACGAGCAGTACTTC; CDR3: CASSLSSYEQYF
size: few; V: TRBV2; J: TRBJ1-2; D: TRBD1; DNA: TGTGCCAGCACCGGTGACAGGGGGCCCTATGGCTACACCTTC; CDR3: CASTGDRGPYGYTF
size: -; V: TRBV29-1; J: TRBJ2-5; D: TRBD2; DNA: TGCAGCGTTGTTGAGTATAGCGGGTCCCGGCCAGTAATAGAGACCCAGTACTTC; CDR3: CSVVEYSGSRPVIETQYF
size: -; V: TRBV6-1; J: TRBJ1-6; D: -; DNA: TGTGCCAGCAGTGTGGTAGGACAGCTCTCCTATAATTCACCCCTCCACTTT; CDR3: CASSVVGQLSYNSPLHF
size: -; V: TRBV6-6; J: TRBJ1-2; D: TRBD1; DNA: TGTGCCAGCAGTCTCGGACAGGGGCCGGGCTATGGCTACACCTTC; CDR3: CASSLGQGPGYGYTF
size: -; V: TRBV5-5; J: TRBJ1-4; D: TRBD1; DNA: TGTGCCAGCAGCTTCCTGCCGGGACAGGGAGATGAAAAACTGTTTTTT; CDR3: CASSFLPGQGDEKLFF
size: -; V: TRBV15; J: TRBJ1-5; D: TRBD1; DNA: TGTGCCACCAGCAAGGACAGGGGCTATCAGCCCCAGCATTTT; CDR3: CATSKDRGYQPQHF
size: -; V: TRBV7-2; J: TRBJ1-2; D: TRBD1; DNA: TGTGCCAGCAGCTTCCGGGACAGGTATAACTATGGCTACACCTTC; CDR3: CASSFRDRYNYGYTF
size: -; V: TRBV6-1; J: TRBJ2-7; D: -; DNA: TGTGCCAGCACCAAGGAGGGTGCCTACGAGCAGTACTTC; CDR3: CASTKEGAYEQYF
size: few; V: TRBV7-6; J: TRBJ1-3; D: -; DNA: TGTGCCAGCAGCCCCTCCCCTGGAAACACCATATATTTT; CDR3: CASSPSPGNTIYF
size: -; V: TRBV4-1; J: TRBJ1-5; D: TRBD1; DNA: TGCGCCAGCAGCCAAGGCACAGGGGGCAATCAGCCCCAGCATTTT; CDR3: CASSQGTGGNQPQHF
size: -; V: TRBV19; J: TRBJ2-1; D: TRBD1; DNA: TGTGCCAGTAGGGGACAGGGGGCCGTCACTGAGCAGTTCTTC; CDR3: CASRGQGAVTEQFF
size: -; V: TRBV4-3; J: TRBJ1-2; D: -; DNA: TGCGCCAGCAGCCAAGTAAGAGGGATCTATGGCTACACCTTC; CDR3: CASSQVRGIYGYTF
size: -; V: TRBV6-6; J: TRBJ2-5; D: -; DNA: TGTGCCACCGGTACCCCAGAGACCCAGTACTTC; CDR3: CATGTPETQYF
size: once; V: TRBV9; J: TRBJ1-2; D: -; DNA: TGTGCCAGCAGCGGGGGCGGGGCTGGCTACACCTTC; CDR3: CASSGGGAGYTF
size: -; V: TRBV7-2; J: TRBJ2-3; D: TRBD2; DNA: TGTGCCAGCAGGTCGTGGGGGGGGAGCACAGATACGCAGTATTTT; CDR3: CASRSWGGSTDTQYF
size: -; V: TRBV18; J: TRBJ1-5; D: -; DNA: TGTGCCAGCTCACCGCAGGCTCCTGATCAGCCCCAGCATTTT; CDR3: CASSPQAPDQPQHF
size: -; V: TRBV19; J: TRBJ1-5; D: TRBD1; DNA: TGTGCCAGTAGTATACAGGGGGAACAGCCCCAGCATTTT; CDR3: CASSIQGEQPQHF
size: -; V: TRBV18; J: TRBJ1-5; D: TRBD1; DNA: TGTGCCAGCTCACCAGGGGACAGGTGGAATCAGCCCCAGCATTTT; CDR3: CASSPGDRWNQPQHF
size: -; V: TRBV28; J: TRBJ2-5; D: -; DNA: TGTGCCAGCAACTGGGGCCAGAAGGAGACCCAGTACTTC; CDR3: CASNWGQKETQYF
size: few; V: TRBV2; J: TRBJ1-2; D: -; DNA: TGTGCCAGCACCGAGGGCGGAAGCTATGGCTACACCTTC; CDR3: CASTEGGSYGYTF
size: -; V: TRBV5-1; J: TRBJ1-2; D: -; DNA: TGCGCCAGCAGCCCACTAATGAAGGGGTATGGCTACACCTTC; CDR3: CASSPLMKGYGYTF
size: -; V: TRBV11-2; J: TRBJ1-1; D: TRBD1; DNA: TGTGCCAGCAGCTTTGACAGGGTGGGAACTGAAGCTTTCTTT; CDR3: CASSFDRVGTEAFF
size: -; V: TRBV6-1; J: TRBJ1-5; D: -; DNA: TGTGCCAGCAGGTATACAGGGCATAGCAATCAGCCCCAGCATTTT; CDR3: CASRYTGHSNQPQHF
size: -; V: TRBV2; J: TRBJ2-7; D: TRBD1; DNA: TGTGCCAGCAGTGAATGGGGCGGACAGGGGTTCTACGAGCAGTACTTC; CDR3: CASSEWGGQGFYEQYF
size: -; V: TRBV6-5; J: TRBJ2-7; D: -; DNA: TGTGCCAGCAGTTACTCGACACATTACTACGAGCAGTACTTC; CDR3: CASSYSTHYYEQYF
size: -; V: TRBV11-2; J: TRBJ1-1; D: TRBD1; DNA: TGTGCCAGCAGCTTAGAGTTGACAGGGGGGACTGAAGCTTTCTTT; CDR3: CASSLELTGGTEAFF